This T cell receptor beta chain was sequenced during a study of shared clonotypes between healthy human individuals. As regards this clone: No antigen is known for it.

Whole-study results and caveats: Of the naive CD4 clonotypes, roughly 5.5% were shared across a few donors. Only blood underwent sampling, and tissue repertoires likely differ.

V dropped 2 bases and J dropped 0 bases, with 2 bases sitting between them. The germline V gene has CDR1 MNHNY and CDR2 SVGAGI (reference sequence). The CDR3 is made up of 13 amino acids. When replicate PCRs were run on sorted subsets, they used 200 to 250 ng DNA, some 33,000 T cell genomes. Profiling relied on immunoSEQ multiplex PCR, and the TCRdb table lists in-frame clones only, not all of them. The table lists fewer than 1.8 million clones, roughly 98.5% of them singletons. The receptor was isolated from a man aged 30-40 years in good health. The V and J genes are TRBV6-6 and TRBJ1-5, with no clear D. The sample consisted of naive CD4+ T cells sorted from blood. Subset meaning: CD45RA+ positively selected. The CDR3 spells CASSYDSNQPQHF. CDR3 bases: TGTGCCAGCAGTTACGATAGCAATCAGCCCCAGCATTTT.